The TCR beta chain described here comes from a study of T cell responses to AZD1222 COVID-19 vaccine. V was clipped by 4 bases and J by 4 bases, with 5 bases between them. Germline V gives CDR1 MNHEY, CDR2 SVGAGI. This CDR3 region has 12 residues. The repertoire was sequenced with immunoSEQ multiplex PCR; TCRdb's copy has only in-frame clones and lacks some. Of roughly 130,000 clones listed, about 89% are singletons. This clone was observed a single time. This clonotype was obtained from an adult who received the MenACWY meningococcal vaccine as a control. The sample was peripheral blood, taken 28 days after the second dose of the MenACWY control vaccine. The chain joins TRBV6-5 to TRBJ1-3, with D unresolved. The CDR3 nucleotides read TGTGCCAGCAGTTCGGCGGGAAACACCATATATTTT. Protein product: CASSSAGNTIYF.